This note documents a single T cell receptor beta chain sequence. The record originates from a study of blood T cell repertoires in COVID-19. Study overall: Sample material is recorded as cDNA or gDNA derived from T cells, B-cell-depleted T cells, or PBMCs.

Some clones are missing from TCRdb's copy, which holds only in-frame ones; the method was immunoSEQ multiplex PCR. The repertoire consists of roughly 140,000 clones, with 80% occurring once and the leading ten covering roughly 0.6%. CDR1 and CDR2 from the germline V gene are SGHRS and YFSETQ. V was pared by 3 bases and J by 2 bases, with 7 bases of the junction left unmatched. This CDR3 is 15 amino acids long. The sequencing input was peripheral blood. The receptor's source is a man between 60 and 70 years old with acute or convalescent COVID-19. The chain combines TRBV5-1 with TRBJ1-1; TRBD1 matches at 7 bases. CDR3 nucleotides: TGCGCCAGCAGCTCAACTACAGGGGTTAACACTGAAGCTTTCTTT. It specifies CASSSTTGVNTEAFF. Drawing the rest from reference TRBV5-1 and TRBJ1-1, the complete variable domain is KAGVTQTPRYLIKTRGQQVTLSCSPISGHRSVSWYQQTPGQGLQFLFEYFSETQRNKGNFPGRFSGRQFSNSRSEMNVSTLELGDSALYLCASSSTTGVNTEAFFGQGTRLTVV.